The 17 T cell receptor beta chains presented below share a single source sample, sequenced in a study of T cells in Graves' hyperthyroidism and ophthalmopathy. RNA transcripts served as the template for amplifying TCR beta CDR3 regions. TCR CDR3 underwent first-round RT-PCR with the HTBI primer set. TCRdb reprocessed the multiplex PCR reads with MiXCR, giving one entry per CDR3 protein. This table holds about 350,000 distinct CDR3 sequences, around 13% found once. Specimen: blood. These receptors originate from a woman younger than 45 with Graves' hyperthyroidism.

This clonotype was detected many times. This chain connects TRBV2 to TRBJ2-1; TRBD2 aligns across 14 bases. Trimming took 6 bases from V and 10 from J; bases not matched to a gene: 17. This CDR3 has 18 residues. Germline assignment: CDR1 SNHLY and CDR2 FYNNEI. The CDR3 sequence: CASSAGTSGRSKWGEQFF. In DNA, the CDR3 is TGTGCCAGCAGCGCCGGGACTAGCGGGAGATCTAAATGGGGGGAGCAGTTCTTC.

Many counts were recorded for this clonotype. J is TRBJ2-1 and V is TRBV5-6; 10 bases match TRBD2. This CDR3 is 18 amino acids long. CDR1 and CDR2 (germline): SGHDT, YYEEEE. J was trimmed by 7 bases and V by 1 base; bases with no gene match: 14. CDR3 region: CASSLNRGPSGSRNEQFF. DNA of the CDR3: TGTGCCAGCAGCTTGAACAGAGGCCCTAGCGGGAGTAGGAATGAGCAGTTCTTC.

V and J are TRBV2 and TRBJ2-7; D is uncertain. CDR3 size: 14 residues. The ends were cut back, 3 bases at V and 4 bases at J, with 13 bases in the middle. The germline V gene encodes CDR1 SNHLY and CDR2 FYNNEI. CDR3 sequence (DNA): TGTGCCAGCAGTGAGTACATTCTCGAATACGAGCAGTACTTC. Protein product: CASSEYILEYEQYF.

The V and J genes are TRBV20-1 and TRBJ2-2; no clear D. Trimming took off 2 bases at V and 6 bases at J, with 10 bases between the two ends. Germline lookup yields CDR1 DFQATT and CDR2 SNEGSKA (reference sequence). The CDR3 is 13 residues long. CDR3 sequence: CSARPPQSGELFF. CDR3 nucleotide sequence: TGCAGTGCTAGACCCCCCCAGTCCGGGGAGCTGTTTTTT.

This clonotype appeared a few times. Germline and junction disagree at one end, which may indicate a read error. The chain combines TRBV7-8 with TRBJ1-2, with D possibly matching TRBD1 (5 bases). Per the germline V gene, CDR1 is SGHVS and CDR2 is FQNEAQ. This CDR3 is 15 amino acids long. CDR3 sequence (DNA): TGTGCCAGCGGCTTAGCGGGGCAAGAGCCCTATGGCTACACCTTC. Residues: CASGLAGQEPYGYTF.

The chain employs TRBV28 and TRBJ2-2, with 10 bases matching TRBD1. CDR1 and CDR2 from the germline V gene are MDHEN and SYDVKM. This CDR3 is 15 amino acids long. J lost 7 bases, V lost 6 bases, and 8 bases had no gene match. CDR3 nucleotide sequence: TGTGCCAGCAGGGAGACAGGGGGCAAGGACGGGGAGCTGTTTTTT. Translating it yields CASRETGGKDGELFF.

This clonotype was observed a few times. The V and J genes are TRBV19 and TRBJ2-1; D gene unclear. CDR1 LNHDA and CDR2 SQIVND come from the germline V gene (reference sequence). V dropped 3 bases and J dropped 6 bases, with 9 bases sitting between them. The CDR3 spans 13 residues. Written as DNA, the CDR3 is TGTGCCAGTAGTATCGACCGCGTCAATGAGCAGTTCTTC. This translates into CASSIDRVNEQFF. The variable domain in full, with the rest retrieved from reference TRBV19 and TRBJ2-1, is DGGITQSPKYLFRKEGQNVTLSCEQNLNHDAMYWYRQDPGQGLRLIYYSQIVNDFQKGDIAEGYSVSREKKESFPLTVTSAQKNPTAFYLCASSIDRVNEQFFGPGTRLTVL.

The chain links TRBV7-2 to TRBJ1-6, with D unresolved. CDR3 length: 14 amino acids. Trimming took off 5 bases at V and 4 bases at J, with 9 bases between the two ends. The germline CDR1 and CDR2 sequences are SGHTA and FQGNSA. The CDR3 DNA reads as TGTGCCAGCAGCCCGGGATTATATAATTCACCCCTCCACTTT. Its protein product is CASSPGLYNSPLHF. The full variable domain, rest sourced from reference TRBV7-2 and TRBJ1-6, is GAGVSQSPSNKVTEKGKDVELRCDPISGHTALYWYRQSLGQGLEFLIYFQGNSAPDKSGLPSDRFSAERTGGSVSTLTIQRTQQEDSAVYLCASSPGLYNSPLHFGNGTRLTVT.

This clonotype showed up many times. This chain connects TRBV6-1 to TRBJ2-1; 8 positions agree with TRBD2. The CDR3 runs 15 residues. The germline CDR1 and CDR2 sequences are MNHNS and SASEGT. After removal of 5 bases from V and 8 bases from J, the junction contained 11 bases not matched to a gene. CDR3 nucleotides: TGTGCCAGCAGTTTTGGACTAGCTGGGTTAGATGAGCAGTTCTTC. This translates into CASSFGLAGLDEQFF.

This clonotype was observed a handful of times. V is TRBV10-2 and J is TRBJ1-2; 7 nucleotides line up with TRBD1. Germline lookup yields CDR1 WSHSY and CDR2 SAAADI. V was pared by 2 bases and J by 10 bases, with 1 base of the junction left unmatched. CDR3 length: 11 amino acids. The CDR3 sequence is CASSETGAYTF. CDR3 sequence (DNA): TGCGCCAGCAGTGAGACAGGGGCCTACACCTTC.

The genes are TRBV12-5 and TRBJ2-7; 9 nucleotides line up with TRBD1. The germline CDR1 and CDR2 sequences are LGHNT and FRNRAP. CDR3 length: 14 amino acids. The V gene end was trimmed by 7 bases and the J gene end by 4 bases; junction bases not matched to a gene: 8. The CDR3 reads CASAPDRGPYEQYF. CDR3 bases: TGTGCTAGTGCCCCGGACAGGGGCCCTTACGAGCAGTACTTC.

The DNA for the CDR3 is TGTGCCAGCAGCTTTGAGTCAAGGGGCTTCGAGCAGTACTTC. It is translated as CASSFESRGFEQYF. The chain combines TRBV7-2 with TRBJ2-7; D is perhaps TRBD1 (5 bases). CDR1 SGHTA and CDR2 FQGNSA come from the germline V gene. V was pared by 3 bases and J by 6 bases, with 15 bases between. CDR3 size: 14 residues.

The genes are TRBV20-1 and TRBJ1-5; no clear D gene. Germline lookup yields CDR1 DFQATT and CDR2 SNEGSKA (reference sequence). The germline V and J ends were trimmed by 3 bases and 2 bases, with 11 bases remaining between them. This CDR3 spans 14 amino acids. CDR3 coding DNA: TGCAGTGCTAGTGAGGCAGGCCGCAATCAGCCCCAGCATTTT. Translated: CSASEAGRNQPQHF.

This clonotype turned up a few times. The chain recombines TRBV19 with TRBJ2-4; possibly TRBD1 or TRBD2 for D (5 bases each). The CDR3 contains 13 residues. CDR1 and CDR2 from the germline V gene are LNHDA and SQIVND (reference sequence). With 7 bases removed from V and 10 bases from J, the gap between germline ends came to 17 bases. DNA for the CDR3: TGTGCCAGTACCCTGGGGACGGCCCAGATTCAGTACTTC. This gives the protein CASTLGTAQIQYF.

CDR3 sequence: CASSLLGVGHTDTQYF. As DNA, the CDR3 is TGCGCCAGCAGTTTGCTCGGGGTGGGGCACACAGATACGCAGTATTTT. The chain joins TRBV5-1 to TRBJ2-3, with D possibly called TRBD1 or TRBD2 (5 bases each). The V and J ends lost 5 bases and 2 bases respectively, with 18 bases between them. Germline lookup yields CDR1 SGHRS and CDR2 YFSETQ. CDR3 size: 16 residues.

The CDR3 bases are TGTGCCAGCACCACCCGCCTAGCGGGCCTCCAAGAGACCCAGTACTTC. Residues: CASTTRLAGLQETQYF. This sequence joins TRBV7-9 and TRBJ2-5; 8 nucleotides line up with TRBD2. This CDR3 region has 16 residues. Trimming at V came to 7 bases and at J to 1 base, leaving 11 bases not matched to a gene. Germline-derived CDR1 and CDR2 are SEHNR and FQNEAQ (reference sequence).

This clonotype was counted ten times or more. This chain connects TRBV6-5 to TRBJ1-5; D remains ambiguous. Germline CDR1 MNHEY, CDR2 SVGAGI. The CDR3 extends over 15 amino acids. The V end lost 0 bases, the J end lost 4 bases, and 10 bases lay between the germline ends. CDR3 nucleotide sequence: TGTGCCAGCAGTTACTCGCAGGTCCCAAATCAGCCCCAGCATTTT. This translates into CASSYSQVPNQPQHF.